This entry concerns a single TCR beta chain. What it binds is not known. The germline V gene has CDR1 LNHDA and CDR2 SQIVND (reference sequence). The germline V and J ends were trimmed by 5 bases and 7 bases, with 12 bases remaining between them. This CDR3 spans 13 amino acids. This sample was taken from a study of shared clonotypes between healthy human individuals. The study ran the assay at deep level. This table comes from immunoSEQ multiplex PCR, and its TCRdb copy is limited to in-frame clones, with some not included. The data contain a few million clones, roughly 90% of them singletons. Whole-study findings and limits: Non-shared clonotypes had lower generation probabilities than those shared by all four donors. Few donors restricted represented genetic and exposure-history diversity.

The source of this sequence is a man younger than 35 in good health. Some clones in this sample may be carry-over from other donors' samples. Sequencing was carried out using naive CD4+ T cells from PBMCs. Noted subset: CD45RA+ positively selected. The chain has TRBV19 and TRBJ1-5; no definite D call. CDR3 nucleotide sequence: TGTGCCAGTAGTGCGACGGCGGGGCAGCCCCAGCATTTT. It is translated as CASSATAGQPQHF.